The rows below give T cell receptor beta chains drawn from one sample of a study of control samples from healthy donors and cancer patients. Clones were read by immunoSEQ multiplex PCR, and TCRdb kept only the in-frame ones, dropping some. The data contain around 53,000 clones, 65% to 90% of them singletons. Sequencing input: PBMCs. These receptors came from a woman aged 45-65 years with lung cancer. Both conserved end residues are part of each CDR3. The D gene is left open where the match is weak. Not every row has a clone size; where given, it reads once, few, many or a size class.

>-|TRBV18|TRBJ1-4|-
TGTGCCAGCTCACCACCAGGATTAGGTGAAAAACTGTTTTTT
CASSPPGLGEKLFF
>TRBD1|TRBV5-4|TRBJ1-2|-
TGTGCCAGCAGCTTGGATGGGGAGGGGGCGTTTGGCTACACCTTC
CASSLDGEGAFGYTF
>TRBD1|TRBV7-9|TRBJ1-1|-
TGTGCCAGCAGCTTAGGAGGGACAGGGAAGGGGAGGGAAGCTTTCTTT
CASSLGGTGKGREAFF
>-|TRBV4-1|TRBJ2-2|-
TGCGCCAGCAGCCGCCTACCCTCCGGGACGAACACCGGGGAGCTGTTTTTT
CASSRLPSGTNTGELFF
>-|TRBV7-9|TRBJ2-1|-
TGTGCCAGCAGCCGAGGGGCCTCGAGCTCCTACAATGAGCAGTTCTTC
CASSRGASSSYNEQFF
>TRBD1|TRBV6-5|TRBJ1-1|-
TGTGCCAGCAGATCTATCAGGGGGACTGAAGCTTTCTTT
CASRSIRGTEAFF
>-|TRBV7-3|TRBJ2-2|once
TGTGCCAGCAGCCCCGGAATCTCCGGGGAGCTGTTTTTT
CASSPGISGELFF
>-|TRBV7-2|TRBJ1-3|-
TGTGCCAGCAGTTTACGACAGGACCTCGGGAACACCATATATTTT
CASSLRQDLGNTIYF
>TRBD2|TRBV11-3|TRBJ2-3|-
TGTGCCAGCAGTACGGGGCAAGCGGGGGCAGGGGATACGCAGTATTTT
CASSTGQAGAGDTQYF
>TRBD1|TRBV6-1|TRBJ1-2|-
TGTGCCAGCAGCTGGGACAGGGCTCCTAGCTACACCTTC
CASSWDRAPSYTF
>-|TRBV7-9|TRBJ2-1|few
TGTGCCAGCAGCCGAGCCGGTGGGGTGATGCACAATGAGCAGTTCTTC
CASSRAGGVMHNEQFF
>TRBD1|TRBV15|TRBJ1-6|-
TGTGCCACCAGCACTGCGGACAGGGGTAATTCACCCCTCCACTTT
CATSTADRGNSPLHF
>TRBD1|TRBV5-6|TRBJ2-5|-
TGTGCCAGCAGCTTGGATAGACAGGGACCAGAGACCCAGTACTTC
CASSLDRQGPETQYF
>-|TRBV7-9|TRBJ2-2|-
TGTGCCAGCAGCTTAAGGCTGGGGAACGCCGGGGAGCTGTTTTTT
CASSLRLGNAGELFF
>-|TRBV6-5|TRBJ1-1|-
TGTGCCAGCAGTTACCTCGGGACAAACACTGAAGCTTTCTTT
CASSYLGTNTEAFF
>-|TRBV7-9|TRBJ1-2|-
TGTGCCAGCAGCTTGGGGGGTACAGGATCTAACTATGGCTACACCTTC
CASSLGGTGSNYGYTF
>-|TRBV19|TRBJ1-1|-
TGTGCCAGTATCGACCAATGGGGGCCGAACACTGAAGCTTTCTTT
CASIDQWGPNTEAFF
>-|TRBV20-1|TRBJ1-4|-
TGCAGTGCTAAGAGTGAAAAACTGTTTTTT
CSAKSEKLFF
>TRBD1|TRBV10-2|TRBJ1-5|-
TGCGCCAGCAGACCGACAGGGCCGGGGAAGCCCCAGCATTTT
CASRPTGPGKPQHF
>-|TRBV27|TRBJ1-2|-
TGTGCCAGCAGTTTTGGTGCGGGCGGCTACACCTTC
CASSFGAGGYTF
>-|TRBV9|TRBJ1-4|-
TGTGCCAGCAGCGTAACAGGACTTAATGAAAAACTGTTTTTT
CASSVTGLNEKLFF
>-|TRBV15|TRBJ2-5|-
TGTGCCACCAGCAGAGATCATAGTAGGGGCCAAGAGACCCAGTACTTC
CATSRDHSRGQETQYF
>TRBD1|TRBV5-4|TRBJ1-5|-
TGTGCCAGCAGTCACCAGGGGGACAATCAGCCCCAGCATTTT
CASSHQGDNQPQHF
>TRBD1|TRBV9|TRBJ1-4|-
TGTGCCAGCAGCTTACAGGGGGGATACAATGAAAAACTGTTTTTT
CASSLQGGYNEKLFF
>-|TRBV4-1|TRBJ1-6|-
TGCGCCAGCAGCCAAGGTGCAGACTCGAATTCACCCCTCCACTTT
CASSQGADSNSPLHF
>-|TRBV4-1|TRBJ2-3|-
TGCGCCAGCAGCCAAATACTAGGTGGCGGGGAATCAGATACGCAGTATTTT
CASSQILGGGESDTQYF
>-|TRBV13|TRBJ1-1|-
TGTGCCAGCAGCTTAGGTCCCGTATTTAGCACTGAAGCTTTCTTT
CASSLGPVFSTEAFF
>-|TRBV7-2|TRBJ2-7|-
TGTGCCAGCAGCTTCACGGGGGTGCAGGAGCAGTACTTC
CASSFTGVQEQYF
>-|TRBV14|TRBJ2-3|-
TGTGCCAGCAGCCAGATGGGGGGAAGCCACTCAGATACGCAGTATTTT
CASSQMGGSHSDTQYF
>-|TRBV5-1|TRBJ1-4|-
TGCGCCAGCAGCCTAGCTCGAACAGGGCGTGAAAAACTGTTTTTT
CASSLARTGREKLFF
>-|TRBV5-5|TRBJ1-5|-
TGTGCCAGCAGCTTGGCCGGGTTGAATCAGCCCCAGCATTTT
CASSLAGLNQPQHF
>-|TRBV5-8|TRBJ2-3|-
TGTGCCAGCAGCCTTCCCGGGGAAGATACGCAGTATTTT
CASSLPGEDTQYF
>-|TRBV19|TRBJ2-2|-
TGTGCCAGTAGTCGGAGGGGGGGGCGTCCGAACACCGGGGAGCTGTTTTTT
CASSRRGGRPNTGELFF
>-|TRBV4-3|TRBJ2-3|-
TGCGCCAGCAGCCAAGACTCGGCTGTTGGCCTAGCAGGGTGGGGGGATACGCAGTATTTT
CASSQDSAVGLAGWGDTQYF
>TRBD2|TRBV6-6|TRBJ2-2|few
TGTGCCAGCAGTCGACTAGCGGGGCTCTCGAACACCGGGGAGCTGTTTTTT
CASSRLAGLSNTGELFF
>-|TRBV29-1|TRBJ1-2|-
TGCAGCGTTGGTCCATCGTCCATCTCTAACTATGGCTACACCTTC
CSVGPSSISNYGYTF
>TRBD1|TRBV5-1|TRBJ2-5|-
TGCGCCAGCAGCTTGACAGGGGTCGAGACCCAGTACTTC
CASSLTGVETQYF
>-|TRBV12-3/TRBV12-4|TRBJ2-7|-
TGTGCCAGCAAAAGTCGCTACGAGCAGTACTTC
CASKSRYEQYF
>-|TRBV5-4|TRBJ2-1|-
TGTGCCAGCAGCTTGAGCGCTTTGTACAATGAGCAGTTCTTC
CASSLSALYNEQFF
>TRBD1|TRBV10-3|TRBJ2-1|-
TGTGCCATCAGGGAAGGGACAGGGGGATACAATGAGCAGTTCTTC
CAIREGTGGYNEQFF
>-|TRBV4-3|TRBJ2-7|-
TGCGCCAGCAGCCAAGACTCAGGGGTCGAGCAGTACTTC
CASSQDSGVEQYF
>-|TRBV6-5|TRBJ1-5|-
TGTGCCAGCAGTCAGGGATACAATCAGCCCCAGCATTTT
CASSQGYNQPQHF
>-|TRBV6-2/TRBV6-3|TRBJ2-3|-
TGTGCCAGCAGTTACTGGAGACCCACAGATACGCAGTATTTT
CASSYWRPTDTQYF
>TRBD2|TRBV4-3|TRBJ2-2|-
TGCGCCAGCAGCCAAGGGACTAGCGGGGGCTGGGAGCTGTTTTTT
CASSQGTSGGWELFF
>-|TRBV4-1|TRBJ1-2|-
TGCGCCAGCAGCCAAGTGGCCAGTAACTATGGCTACACCTTC
CASSQVASNYGYTF
>-|TRBV7-2|TRBJ1-5|-
TGTGCCAGCAGCTCCCAAGGCGGGACCACAAATCAGCCCCAGCATTTT
CASSSQGGTTNQPQHF
>-|TRBV6-2/TRBV6-3|TRBJ2-2|-
TGTGCCAGCAGTCCCGTACCTTATCCTCCACGCACCGGGGAGCTGTTTTTT
CASSPVPYPPRTGELFF
>-|TRBV29-1|TRBJ2-5|-
TGCAGCGTTACGGCAGAGACCCAGTACTTC
CSVTAETQYF
>-|TRBV28|TRBJ1-1|-
TGTGCCAGCAGTTTCAGAAGGAACACTGAAGCTTTCTTT
CASSFRRNTEAFF
>-|TRBV6-2/TRBV6-3|TRBJ1-1|once
TGTGCCAGCAGTTACTCGAGGGGTCTGTCGCTCACTGAAGCTTTCTTT
CASSYSRGLSLTEAFF
>TRBD1|TRBV24-1|TRBJ2-2|once
TGTGCCACCAGTGATTTTACAGGGGGCCCCACCGGGGAGCTGTTTTTT
CATSDFTGGPTGELFF
>TRBD2|TRBV3-1/TRBV3-2|TRBJ2-1|-
TGTGCCAGCAGCCATGACGGGGGGGCACAGTTCTTC
CASSHDGGAQFF
>-|TRBV28|TRBJ1-6|few
TGTGCCAGCAGTTTATCGGAGGGGCACGGTTCACCCCTCCACTTT
CASSLSEGHGSPLHF
>-|TRBV19|TRBJ1-2|once
TGTGCCAGTAGTAGTACAGGCCATGGCTACACCTTC
CASSSTGHGYTF
>-|TRBV10-3|TRBJ1-2|-
TGTGCCATCAGTGTTGGGGGTACAGACTATGGCTACACCTTC
CAISVGGTDYGYTF